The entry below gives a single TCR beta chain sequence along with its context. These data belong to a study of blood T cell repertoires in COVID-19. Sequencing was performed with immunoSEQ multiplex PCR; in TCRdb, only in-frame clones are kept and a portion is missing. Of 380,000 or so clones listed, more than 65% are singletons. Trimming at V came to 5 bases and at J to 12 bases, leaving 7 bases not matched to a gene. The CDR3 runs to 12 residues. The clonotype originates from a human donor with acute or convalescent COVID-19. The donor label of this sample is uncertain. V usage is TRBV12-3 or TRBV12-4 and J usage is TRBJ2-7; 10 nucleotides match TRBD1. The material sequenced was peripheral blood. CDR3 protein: CASSDRGRDRYF. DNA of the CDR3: TGTGCCAGCAGTGACAGGGGGCGCGATCGGTACTTC.